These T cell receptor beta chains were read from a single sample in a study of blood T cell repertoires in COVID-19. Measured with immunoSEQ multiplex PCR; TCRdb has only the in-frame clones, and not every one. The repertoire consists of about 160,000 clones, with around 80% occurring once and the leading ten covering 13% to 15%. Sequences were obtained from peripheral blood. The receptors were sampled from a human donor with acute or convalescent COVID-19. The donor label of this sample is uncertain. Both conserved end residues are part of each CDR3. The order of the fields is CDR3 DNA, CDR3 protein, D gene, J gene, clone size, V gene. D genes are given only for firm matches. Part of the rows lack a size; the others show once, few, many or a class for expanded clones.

DNA: TGTGCCAGCAGCTTAGAGCGATATGAAAAACTGTTTTTT
CDR3: CASSLERYEKLFF
D: -
J: TRBJ1-4
size: -
V: TRBV7-2

DNA: TGTGCCACCAGCCCCCGTCGTTCCAGGGGGAACTATGGCTACACCTTC
CDR3: CATSPRRSRGNYGYTF
D: TRBD1
J: TRBJ1-2
size: once
V: TRBV15

DNA: TGTGCCAGCAGTTCCACAGGTTACTATGGCTACACCTTC
CDR3: CASSSTGYYGYTF
D: -
J: TRBJ1-2
size: -
V: TRBV6-2/TRBV6-3

DNA: TGTGCCAGCAGCCTAGGCGTCAGGGACACTGAAGCTTTCTTT
CDR3: CASSLGVRDTEAFF
D: -
J: TRBJ1-1
size: -
V: TRBV11-3

DNA: TGTGCCAGCAGTGAAATTGGGGGAGGGAACACTGAAGCTTTCTTT
CDR3: CASSEIGGGNTEAFF
D: -
J: TRBJ1-1
size: once
V: TRBV25-1

DNA: TGTGCCTGGAGTGCGACAGGGGCTAGCAATCAGCCCCAGCATTTT
CDR3: CAWSATGASNQPQHF
D: TRBD1
J: TRBJ1-5
size: -
V: TRBV30

DNA: TGTGCCAGCAGCCTGTCGAGGGGGATTTCTGGGGCCAACGTCCTGACTTTC
CDR3: CASSLSRGISGANVLTF
D: -
J: TRBJ2-6
size: -
V: TRBV5-4

DNA: TGCGCCAGCAGCTTGGGGACAGGATATGGTTCACCCCTCCACTTT
CDR3: CASSLGTGYGSPLHF
D: TRBD1
J: TRBJ1-6
size: -
V: TRBV5-1

DNA: TGCGCCAGCAGCCGAGGGACGACAGGGGGCTACGAGCAGTACTTC
CDR3: CASSRGTTGGYEQYF
D: TRBD1
J: TRBJ2-7
size: few
V: TRBV4-3

DNA: TGTGCCAGTAGTCCAGGGGAGTGGCTTAGCACAGATACGCAGTATTTT
CDR3: CASSPGEWLSTDTQYF
D: -
J: TRBJ2-3
size: -
V: TRBV19

DNA: TGTGCTAGTGGTACCAGTTCGGGACAGGGTTCTGAAGCTTTCTTT
CDR3: CASGTSSGQGSEAFF
D: TRBD1
J: TRBJ1-1
size: once
V: TRBV12-5

DNA: TGTGCCAGCAGTTTAATCTGGAGCGGGGGGGCGGGAGATACGCAGTATTTT
CDR3: CASSLIWSGGAGDTQYF
D: TRBD2
J: TRBJ2-3
size: -
V: TRBV28

DNA: TGTGCCAGCAGTGAAGCGGGCAGGAGGAATGAAAAACTGTTTTTT
CDR3: CASSEAGRRNEKLFF
D: -
J: TRBJ1-4
size: -
V: TRBV6-1

DNA: TGTGCCAGCACCAAATACAATGAGCAGTTCTTC
CDR3: CASTKYNEQFF
D: -
J: TRBJ2-1
size: -
V: TRBV2

DNA: TGTGCCAGCAGTTACTCGATTGGCAGGGGAGCCGGGGAGCTGTTTTTT
CDR3: CASSYSIGRGAGELFF
D: -
J: TRBJ2-2
size: -
V: TRBV6-6

DNA: TGTGCCAGTAGTGGGGGCTACTCTGGAAACACCATATATTTT
CDR3: CASSGGYSGNTIYF
D: -
J: TRBJ1-3
size: -
V: TRBV19

DNA: TGTGCCAGCAGCCCCACTAGCGGGGGCGAGACCCAGTACTTC
CDR3: CASSPTSGGETQYF
D: TRBD2
J: TRBJ2-5
size: few
V: TRBV5-4

DNA: TGTGCCAGCAGCACACAATCGACAGGTTTAAATGAGCAGTTCTTC
CDR3: CASSTQSTGLNEQFF
D: -
J: TRBJ2-1
size: -
V: TRBV5-4

DNA: TGTGCCACCAGCAGAGGCGGCTCCTCCACCTTC
CDR3: CATSRGGSSTF
D: -
J: TRBJ1-2
size: -
V: TRBV15

DNA: TGTGCCAGCACCTTTGGGAGAATGAACACTGAAGCTTTCTTT
CDR3: CASTFGRMNTEAFF
D: -
J: TRBJ1-1
size: -
V: TRBV7-2

DNA: TGTGCCAGTACCTTGGACAGTGGGCCCCGAGGTGAAAAACTGTTTTTT
CDR3: CASTLDSGPRGEKLFF
D: -
J: TRBJ1-4
size: -
V: TRBV19

DNA: TGTGCCAGCAGACCTACAGGGCCAGGCTCCTATGGCTACACCTTC
CDR3: CASRPTGPGSYGYTF
D: -
J: TRBJ1-2
size: -
V: TRBV4-2

DNA: TGCGCCAGCAGCCAAGTGGTACGCACCCGGGACAGCTATGGCTACACCTTC
CDR3: CASSQVVRTRDSYGYTF
D: TRBD1
J: TRBJ1-2
size: -
V: TRBV4-1

DNA: TGCGCCAGCAGCCAAGTCGCAGGTAACTATGGCTACACCTTC
CDR3: CASSQVAGNYGYTF
D: -
J: TRBJ1-2
size: -
V: TRBV4-1

DNA: TGTGCCGCCTACCACAGGGGACAAGCTTTCTTT
CDR3: CAAYHRGQAFF
D: TRBD1
J: TRBJ1-1
size: -
V: TRBV6-5

DNA: TGTGCCAGCTCCCCAAAGACAGCCCCCTATGGCTACACCTTC
CDR3: CASSPKTAPYGYTF
D: -
J: TRBJ1-2
size: -
V: TRBV18

DNA: TGTGCCAGCAGTGCTCTAGCGGGGGGACCTCCCGTACCCACAGATACGCAGTATTTT
CDR3: CASSALAGGPPVPTDTQYF
D: TRBD2
J: TRBJ2-3
size: -
V: TRBV6-4

DNA: TGTGCCAGCTCACCACTCCCGGGACAGACCTCTGGAAACACCATATATTTT
CDR3: CASSPLPGQTSGNTIYF
D: TRBD1
J: TRBJ1-3
size: -
V: TRBV18

DNA: TGTGCCAGTAGTATCGACAGGGGGTCCACTGAAGCTTTCTTT
CDR3: CASSIDRGSTEAFF
D: TRBD1
J: TRBJ1-1
size: -
V: TRBV19

DNA: TGTGCCAGCAGCTCCCTACAGGGAAAGTCGGGCACTGAAGCTTTCTTT
CDR3: CASSSLQGKSGTEAFF
D: -
J: TRBJ1-1
size: -
V: TRBV11-2

DNA: TGTGCCAGCAGCTACCGACAGGGGAGGGATTCTAACTATGGCTACACCTTC
CDR3: CASSYRQGRDSNYGYTF
D: TRBD1
J: TRBJ1-2
size: -
V: TRBV5-5

DNA: TGTGCCAGCAGTTTCACAGGCTATGGCTACACCTTC
CDR3: CASSFTGYGYTF
D: -
J: TRBJ1-2
size: -
V: TRBV28